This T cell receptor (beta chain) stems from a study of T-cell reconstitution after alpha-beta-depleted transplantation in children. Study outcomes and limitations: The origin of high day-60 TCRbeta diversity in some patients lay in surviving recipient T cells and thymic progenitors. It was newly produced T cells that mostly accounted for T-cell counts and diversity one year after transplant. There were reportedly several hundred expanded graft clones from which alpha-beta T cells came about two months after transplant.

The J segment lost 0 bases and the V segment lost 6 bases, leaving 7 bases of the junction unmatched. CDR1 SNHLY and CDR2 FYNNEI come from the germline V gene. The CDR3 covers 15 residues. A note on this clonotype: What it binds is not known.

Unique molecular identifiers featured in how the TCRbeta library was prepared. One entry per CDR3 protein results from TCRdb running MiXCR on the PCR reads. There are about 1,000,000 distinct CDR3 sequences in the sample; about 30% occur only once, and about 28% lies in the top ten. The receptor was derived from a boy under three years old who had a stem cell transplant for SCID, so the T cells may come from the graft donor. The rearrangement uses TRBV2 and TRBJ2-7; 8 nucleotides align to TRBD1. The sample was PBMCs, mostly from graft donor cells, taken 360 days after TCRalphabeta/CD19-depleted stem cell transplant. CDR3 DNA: TGTGCCAGCAGCGGGACAGGTCTCCTCTCCTACGAGCAGTACTTC. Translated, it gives CASSGTGLLSYEQYF.